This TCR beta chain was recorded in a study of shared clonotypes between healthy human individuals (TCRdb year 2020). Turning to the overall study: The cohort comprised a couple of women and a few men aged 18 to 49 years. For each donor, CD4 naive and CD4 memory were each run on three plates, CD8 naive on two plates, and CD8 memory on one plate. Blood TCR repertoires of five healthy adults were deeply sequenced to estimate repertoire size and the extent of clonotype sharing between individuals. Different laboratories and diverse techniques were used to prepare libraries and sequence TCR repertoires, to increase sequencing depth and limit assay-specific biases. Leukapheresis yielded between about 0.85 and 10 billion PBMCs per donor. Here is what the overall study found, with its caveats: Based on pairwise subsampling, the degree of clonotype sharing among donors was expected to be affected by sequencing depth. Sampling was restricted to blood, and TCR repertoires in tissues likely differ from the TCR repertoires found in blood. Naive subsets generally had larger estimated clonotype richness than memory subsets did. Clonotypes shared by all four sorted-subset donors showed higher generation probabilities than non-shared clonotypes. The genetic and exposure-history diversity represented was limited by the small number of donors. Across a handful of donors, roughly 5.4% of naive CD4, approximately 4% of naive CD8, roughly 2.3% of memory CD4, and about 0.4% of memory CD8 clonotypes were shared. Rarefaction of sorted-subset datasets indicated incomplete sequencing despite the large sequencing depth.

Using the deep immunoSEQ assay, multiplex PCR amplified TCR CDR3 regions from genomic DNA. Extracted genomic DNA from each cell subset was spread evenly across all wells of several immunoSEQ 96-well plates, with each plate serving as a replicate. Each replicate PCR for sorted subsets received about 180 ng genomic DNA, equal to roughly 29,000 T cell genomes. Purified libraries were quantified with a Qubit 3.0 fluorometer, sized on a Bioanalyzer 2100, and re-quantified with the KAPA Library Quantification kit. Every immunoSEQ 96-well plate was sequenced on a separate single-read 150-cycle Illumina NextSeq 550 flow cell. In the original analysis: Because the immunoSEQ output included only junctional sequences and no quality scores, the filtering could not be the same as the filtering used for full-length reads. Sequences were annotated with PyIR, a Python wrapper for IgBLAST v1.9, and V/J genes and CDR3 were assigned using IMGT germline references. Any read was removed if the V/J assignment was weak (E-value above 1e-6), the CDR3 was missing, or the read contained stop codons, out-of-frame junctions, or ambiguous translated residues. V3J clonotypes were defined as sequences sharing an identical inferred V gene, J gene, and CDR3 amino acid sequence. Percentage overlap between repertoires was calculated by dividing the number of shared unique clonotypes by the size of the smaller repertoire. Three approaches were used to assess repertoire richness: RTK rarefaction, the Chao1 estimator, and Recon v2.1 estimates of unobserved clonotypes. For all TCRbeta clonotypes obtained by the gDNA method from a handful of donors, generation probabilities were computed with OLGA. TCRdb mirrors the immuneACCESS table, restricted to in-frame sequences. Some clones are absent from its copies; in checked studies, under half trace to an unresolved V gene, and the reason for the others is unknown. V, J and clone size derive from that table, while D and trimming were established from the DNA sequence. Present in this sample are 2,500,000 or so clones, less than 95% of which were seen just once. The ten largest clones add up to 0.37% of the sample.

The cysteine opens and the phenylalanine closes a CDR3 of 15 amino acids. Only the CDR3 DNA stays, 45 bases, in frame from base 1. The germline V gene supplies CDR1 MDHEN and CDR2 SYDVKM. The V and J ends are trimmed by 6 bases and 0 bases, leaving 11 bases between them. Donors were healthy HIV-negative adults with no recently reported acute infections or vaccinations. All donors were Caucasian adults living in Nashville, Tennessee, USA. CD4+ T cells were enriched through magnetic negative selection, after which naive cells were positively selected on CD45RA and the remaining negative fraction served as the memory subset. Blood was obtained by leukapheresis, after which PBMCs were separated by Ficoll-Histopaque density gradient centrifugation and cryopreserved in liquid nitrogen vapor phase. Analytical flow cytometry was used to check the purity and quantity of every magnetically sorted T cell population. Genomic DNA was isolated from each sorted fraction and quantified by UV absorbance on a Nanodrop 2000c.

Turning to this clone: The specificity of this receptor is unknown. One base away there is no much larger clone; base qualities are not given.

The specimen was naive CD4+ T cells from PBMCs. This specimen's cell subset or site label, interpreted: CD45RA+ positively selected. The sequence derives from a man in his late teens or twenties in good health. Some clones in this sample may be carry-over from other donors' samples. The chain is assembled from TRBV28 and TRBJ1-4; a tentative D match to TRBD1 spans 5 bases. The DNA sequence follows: TGTGCCAGCAGCCCGGGACTCACAACTAATGAAAAACTGTTTTTT. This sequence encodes CASSPGLTTNEKLFF.